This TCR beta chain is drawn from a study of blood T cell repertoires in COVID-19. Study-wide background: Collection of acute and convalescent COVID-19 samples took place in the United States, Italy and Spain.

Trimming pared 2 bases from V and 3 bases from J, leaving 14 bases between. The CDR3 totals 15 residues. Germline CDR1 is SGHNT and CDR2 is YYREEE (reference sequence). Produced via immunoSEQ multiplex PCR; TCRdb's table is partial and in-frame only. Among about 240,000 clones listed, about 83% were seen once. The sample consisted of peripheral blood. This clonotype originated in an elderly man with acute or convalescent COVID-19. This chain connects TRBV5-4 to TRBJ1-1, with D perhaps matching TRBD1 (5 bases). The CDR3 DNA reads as TGTGCCAGCAGCTTCCCGGGGAGGGGAGACACTGAAGCTTTCTTT. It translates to CASSFPGRGDTEAFF.